This T cell receptor beta chain was sequenced in a study of blood T cell repertoires in COVID-19. On the study more broadly: Nucleic acid was either cDNA or gDNA, and it came from T cells, B-cell-depleted T cells, or PBMCs.

Original processing methods: Estimation of nucleated cell counts was performed using reference gene primer amplification. Measured with immunoSEQ multiplex PCR; TCRdb has only the in-frame clones, and not every one. V and J calls plus clone size are reproduced from that table; the DNA served to infer D and trimming. Seen here are roughly 140,000 clones, approximately 83% observed once, and the top ten hold around 8%. The germline gives CDR1 SGHTA, CDR2 FQGTGA. The CDR3 runs 13 residues. V was pared by 5 bases and J by 8 bases, with 15 bases between. The specimen was peripheral blood. The V gene is TRBV7-3, the J gene TRBJ1-2; weak D call: TRBD1 (6 bases). The receptor comes from a woman in her sixties or seventies with COVID-19, enrolled during active disease. CDR3 sequence: CASSADSSVGYTF. The CDR3 DNA is TGTGCCAGCAGCGCGGACAGCTCAGTGGGCTACACCTTC.